The 19 T cell receptor beta chains presented below share a single source sample, sequenced in a study of early stage breast cancer tumors. This table comes from immunoSEQ multiplex PCR, and its TCRdb copy is limited to in-frame clones, with some not included. Of about 36,000 clones in the sample, 74% are singletons; the top ten hold about 6.8%. Sequencing was carried out using blood. The source of these receptors is a person between 60 and 69 years old with breast cancer.

This clone appeared a single time. The chain uses TRBV6-5 and TRBJ1-4; 7 positions agree with TRBD1. Germline CDR1 is MNHEY and CDR2 is SVGAGI. V was clipped by 4 bases and J by 8 bases; unmatched bases: 7. This CDR3 has 14 amino acids. DNA of the CDR3: TGTGCCAGCAGTTCGACAGGGAGGGGAGAAAAACTGTTTTTT. It specifies CASSSTGRGEKLFF.

The chain employs TRBV6-6 and TRBJ2-1; D remains unclear. This CDR3 is built from 12 residues. The germline gives CDR1 MNHNY, CDR2 SVGAGI (reference sequence). Trimming shortened V by 4 bases and J by 7 bases, and 8 bases separated the two germline ends. The CDR3 bases are TGTGCCAGCAGTTCCCCCAGAAATGAGCAGTTCTTC. It specifies CASSSPRNEQFF.

This rearrangement joins TRBV14 to TRBJ2-4; no firm D call. This CDR3 comprises 11 residues. V shed 5 bases and J shed 4 bases, with 3 bases lying between them. CDR1 and CDR2 (germline): SGHDN, FVKESK. The CDR3, as DNA: TGTGCCAGCAGCGTTAAAAACATTCAGTACTTC. It specifies CASSVKNIQYF. Together with reference TRBV14 and TRBJ2-4, the CDR3 gives the full variable domain: EAGVTQFPSHSVIEKGQTVTLRCDPISGHDNLYWYRRVMGKEIKFLLHFVKESKQDESGMPNNRFLAERTGGTYSTLKVQPAELEDSGVYFCASSVKNIQYFGAGTRLSVL.

The chain is built from TRBV14 and TRBJ2-2; no reliable D call. CDR1 is SGHDN, CDR2 FVKESK, per germline. The V and J ends lost 4 bases and 4 bases respectively, with 16 bases between them. The CDR3 is 16 residues long. In DNA, the CDR3 is TGTGCCAGCAGCCGGGCGCAGCCACTCATCACCGGGGAGCTGTTTTTT. Residues: CASSRAQPLITGELFF.

This clone occurred a few times. The rearrangement links TRBV5-1 to TRBJ1-1, with D possibly being TRBD1 (5 bases). V was pared by 2 bases and J by 4 bases, with 15 bases between. The CDR3 runs to 15 residues. Germline V lookup: CDR1 SGHRS, CDR2 YFSETQ. The chain's CDR3 is CASSFARGMGTEAFF. The CDR3 nucleotides read TGCGCCAGCAGCTTTGCACGGGGCATGGGCACTGAAGCTTTCTTT.

The gene calls are TRBV10-3 and TRBJ1-2; tentatively, D is TRBD1 (6 bases). From germline, CDR1 is ENHRY and CDR2 SYGVKD. This CDR3 is built from 12 residues. V was clipped by 5 bases and J by 8 bases, with 12 bases between them. CDR3 sequence reads: CAISKQGGGYTF. The CDR3 DNA reads as TGTGCCATCAGTAAACAGGGAGGGGGCTACACCTTC.

The genes are TRBV6-1 and TRBJ1-5; possibly TRBD1 for D (6 bases). Germline V CDR1 and CDR2: MNHNS, SASEGT. V gave up 6 bases and J gave up 6 bases, with 18 bases separating them. The CDR3 has 15 amino acids. The CDR3 nucleotides are TGTGCCAGCAGGTGGACAGCCACCGGAGGTCAGCCCCAGCATTTT. This sequence encodes CASRWTATGGQPQHF.

This chain connects TRBV5-1 to TRBJ1-3, with D maybe TRBD1 (6 bases). Germline V gene data show CDR1 as SGHRS and CDR2 as YFSETQ. V lost 0 bases and J 4 bases, leaving 8 bases between the germline ends. The CDR3 sequence is 14 residues long. Here the CDR3 DNA reads TGCGCCAGCAGCTTGGACAGGGCCGGAAACACCATATATTTT. Amino acids: CASSLDRAGNTIYF.

The count of this clone is one. The chain combines TRBV9 with TRBJ2-5; 8 bases are shared with TRBD2. The germline gives CDR1 SGDLS, CDR2 YYNGEE. V was clipped by 4 bases and J by 5 bases; unmatched bases: 10. CDR3 length equals 15 residues. CDR3 in DNA: TGTGCCAGCAGCTATAGTTCCGGGAGGGGGGAGACCCAGTACTTC. Protein sequence: CASSYSSGRGETQYF.

The rearrangement uses TRBV19 and TRBJ1-6; 8 bases agree with TRBD1. Trimming cost V 5 bases and J 9 bases; bases outside gene matches: 6. The CDR3 spans 14 residues. The germline CDR1 and CDR2 sequences are LNHDA and SQIVND (reference sequence). The CDR3 spells CASSSDRESSPLHF. The DNA of the CDR3 is TGTGCCAGTAGTTCGGACAGGGAGAGTTCACCCCTCCACTTT.

The rearrangement joins TRBV7-2 to TRBJ2-1; D unclear. In germline, CDR1 is SGHTA, CDR2 FQGNSA. V was pared by 0 bases and J by 0 bases, with 6 bases between. The CDR3 runs to 15 residues. The CDR3 protein is CASSLAGISYNEQFF. CDR3 DNA: TGTGCCAGCAGCTTAGCGGGAATCTCCTACAATGAGCAGTTCTTC.

The gene calls are TRBV9 and TRBJ2-2; D call uncertain. CDR1 is SGDLS and CDR2 is YYNGEE in the germline V gene. V was trimmed by 1 base and J by 3 bases, leaving 7 bases between them. The CDR3 contains 14 residues. DNA for the CDR3: TGTGCCAGCAGCGTACCCCCGGACACCGGGGAGCTGTTTTTT. Translated, it gives CASSVPPDTGELFF.

V usage is TRBV11-2 and J usage is TRBJ2-7; 7 bases align to TRBD1. The CDR3 spans 14 residues. V lost 4 bases, J lost 3 bases, and 6 bases stayed unmatched. CDR1 is SGHAT, CDR2 FQNNGV, per germline. CDR3: CASSSEAGGYEQYF. CDR3 in DNA: TGTGCCAGCAGCTCCGAGGCAGGGGGCTACGAGCAGTACTTC.

The chain is built from TRBV5-1 and TRBJ1-2, with a weak D call TRBD1 (6 bases). The CDR3 spans 13 residues. V gave up 4 bases and J gave up 4 bases, with 11 bases separating them. Germline V CDR1 and CDR2: SGHRS, YFSETQ. The CDR3 coding sequence is TGCGCCAGCAGCGCAGACAGGCTCTATGGCTACACCTTC. It encodes CASSADRLYGYTF.

V gene TRBV13 combines with J gene TRBJ2-1, with unresolved D. Germline V lookup: CDR1 PRHDT, CDR2 FYEKMQ (reference sequence). The CDR3 length is 16 residues. Trimming cost V 5 bases and J 0 bases, with 14 bases left between them. DNA for the CDR3: TGTGCCAGCAGCAAAACGGGTAGCTACTCCTACAATGAGCAGTTCTTC. This gives the protein CASSKTGSYSYNEQFF.

CDR3 DNA sequence: TGTGCCAGCAGTTCAGCGGGATCAAGCTCCTACGAGCAGTACTTC. Encoded protein: CASSSAGSSSYEQYF. This chain links TRBV27 with TRBJ2-7; 7 bases line up with TRBD2. Per germline, CDR1 MNHEY and CDR2 SMNVEV (reference sequence). With 4 bases clipped from V and 0 bases from J, the junction kept 6 bases outside the gene matches. The CDR3 contains 15 residues.

This rearrangement joins TRBV7-2 to TRBJ1-1, with D tentatively TRBD1 (5 bases). V lost 3 bases, J lost 8 bases, and 7 bases lay in between. Germline V CDR1 and CDR2: SGHTA, FQGNSA. This CDR3 has 11 amino acids. Here the CDR3 reads CASSLGTEAFF. The CDR3 DNA is TGTGCCAGCAGCTTGGGGACCGAAGCTTTCTTT.

The chain recombines TRBV6-1 with TRBJ2-7; D is unclear. Germline values: CDR1 MNHNS, CDR2 SASEGT. This CDR3 contains 14 residues. Between the trimmed V and J ends, which lost 6 bases and 0 bases, there was a span of 12 bases. DNA of the CDR3: TGTGCCAGCAGCTCGGCTGAGTTCTCCTACGAGCAGTACTTC. This translates into CASSSAEFSYEQYF.

The chain employs TRBV5-1 and TRBJ1-1; D ambiguous. This CDR3 region has 14 residues. V lost 0 bases, J lost 4 bases, and 10 bases lay in between. Germline lookup yields CDR1 SGHRS and CDR2 YFSETQ. The CDR3 region is CASSLEGVSTEAFF. The CDR3 DNA follows: TGCGCCAGCAGCTTGGAGGGTGTCAGCACTGAAGCTTTCTTT.